This T cell receptor (beta chain) is from a study of T cell responses to AZD1222 COVID-19 vaccine. Across the whole study: Second-dose intervals of approximately 4 or approximately 12 weeks were pooled.

The table came from immunoSEQ multiplex PCR; TCRdb's copy has only in-frame clones and leaves some out. The repertoire has 130,000 to 150,000 clones, roughly 90% of them found once; the top ten carry 3% to 3.5%. Study observations and caveats: The study identified only a handful of AZD1222 recipients as seropositive at baseline. The donor cohort was predominantly white British with a female majority, and clonal diversity may have been underestimated.

Turning to this clone: Its antigen is undetermined.

The sequence derives from an adult in good health. Specimen: peripheral blood, collected on day 0 of AZD1222 vaccination.

The CDR3 loop reads CAWAILAAGETQYF. The CDR3 DNA sequence: TGTGCCTGGGCTATTCTAGCGGCTGGGGAGACCCAGTACTTC. The chain couples TRBV30 to TRBJ2-5, with TRBD2 matching over 7 bases. The CDR3 sequence is 14 residues long. V was clipped by 5 bases and J by 5 bases; unmatched bases: 11. Germline assignment: CDR1 GTSNPN and CDR2 SVGIG (reference sequence).